Listed below are T cell receptor beta chains from one sample, sequenced in a study of blood T cell repertoires in COVID-19. Using immunoSEQ multiplex PCR, the repertoire was profiled, and TCRdb retains in-frame clones only, with some absent. The data show about 330,000 clones, around 87% seen once. Sequenced material: PBMCs or T cells enriched from blood (not recorded which). These receptors all stem from a woman in her twenties or thirties who had recovered from COVID-19. Each CDR3 is given with its conserved first and last residue. The D gene is left open where the match is weak. The size field is filled for only some rows; it gives once, few, many or a size class.

D gene | clone size | J gene | V gene | CDR3 DNA | CDR3 protein
. | . | TRBJ2-7 | TRBV3-1/TRBV3-2 | TGTGCCAGCAGCCCTATCATAGGGGACGAGCAGTACTTC | CASSPIIGDEQYF
TRBD1 | . | TRBJ2-7 | TRBV3-1/TRBV3-2 | TGTGCCAGCAGCCTCCCGGGACAGAACTACGAGCAGTACTTC | CASSLPGQNYEQYF
. | . | TRBJ2-2 | TRBV5-4 | TGTGCCAGCAGCTGGGGGGGCCAGGGTTACACCGGGGAGCTGTTTTTT | CASSWGGQGYTGELFF
. | few | TRBJ1-4 | TRBV5-4 | TGTGCCAGCAGCTTGGCCTCGGCAGGGAGGGATAATGAAAAACTGTTTTTT | CASSLASAGRDNEKLFF
. | . | TRBJ1-1 | TRBV3-1/TRBV3-2 | TGTGCCAGCAGCCAAGTACGGTTAACTGAAGCTTTCTTT | CASSQVRLTEAFF
TRBD2 | . | TRBJ2-7 | TRBV7-9 | TGTGCCTCAGAGGAGGGTTCGGCGGGGGGGTATACGGTATACGAGCAGTACTTC | CASEEGSAGGYTVYEQYF
TRBD1 | . | TRBJ1-2 | TRBV2 | TGTGCCAGCGGCTCGAACAGGGGGTTCTATGGCTACACCTTC | CASGSNRGFYGYTF
TRBD1 | few | TRBJ1-1 | TRBV28 | TGTGCCAGCAGGGCCTTAGGGACAGGGGCGAACACTGAAGCTTTCTTT | CASRALGTGANTEAFF
. | . | TRBJ1-1 | TRBV28 | TGTGCCAGCAGTGGAGGTGTCTTCACTGAAGCTTTCTTT | CASSGGVFTEAFF
TRBD1 | few | TRBJ1-3 | TRBV9 | TGTGCCAGCAGCGCCCGACAGGGGAAAGATTCCTCTGGAAACACCATATATTTT | CASSARQGKDSSGNTIYF
TRBD1 | . | TRBJ1-1 | TRBV18 | TGTGCCAGCTCACCCGGGCTCCGGGACAGGGGCCAAGCTTTCTTT | CASSPGLRDRGQAFF
. | . | TRBJ1-3 | TRBV5-5 | TGTGCCAGCAGCTTGTGGGAGAGCTCTGGAAACACCATATATTTT | CASSLWESSGNTIYF
TRBD1 | . | TRBJ1-3 | TRBV13 | TGTGCCGTCCCGACAGGGGTTGGAAACACCATATATTTT | CAVPTGVGNTIYF
. | . | TRBJ1-1 | TRBV6-2/TRBV6-3 | TGTGCCAGCAGTTACTCTCCCCAGGGCTGGACTGAAGCTTTCTTT | CASSYSPQGWTEAFF
TRBD1 | . | TRBJ1-4 | TRBV7-9 | TGTGCCAGCAGCCTCACCTATACAGGGGAGATGGAAAAACTGTTTTTT | CASSLTYTGEMEKLFF
TRBD1 | . | TRBJ1-4 | TRBV9 | TGTGCCAGCAGCAATGGTGGGACAGGGGGCGAAAAACTGTTTTTT | CASSNGGTGGEKLFF
TRBD1 | once | TRBJ1-2 | TRBV27 | TGTGCCAGCAGTAGGGACAGGGGATCCTTATATGGCTACACCTTC | CASSRDRGSLYGYTF
. | . | TRBJ1-4 | TRBV29-1 | TGCAGCGTTGGATCAGGAGGGTCTAATGAAAAACTGTTTTTT | CSVGSGGSNEKLFF
. | . | TRBJ2-7 | TRBV5-1 | TGCGCCAGCAGCCCCGGGGCCTACGAGCAGTACTTC | CASSPGAYEQYF
. | . | TRBJ2-3 | TRBV2 | TGTGCCAGCAGTGAATCCGGGTCCTACACAGATACGCAGTATTTT | CASSESGSYTDTQYF
. | . | TRBJ2-7 | TRBV5-1 | TGCGCCAGCAGCTCGGGGCCACAGGGCGGGTACGAGCAGTACTTC | CASSSGPQGGYEQYF
. | . | TRBJ1-2 | TRBV2 | TGTGCCAGCAGTGGGTTGGCAGCCGGGGGCTACACCTTC | CASSGLAAGGYTF
. | . | TRBJ1-3 | TRBV5-5 | TGTGCCAGCAGCTTGGTTTCTCCGGGGATGAACACCATATATTTT | CASSLVSPGMNTIYF
TRBD1 | . | TRBJ2-7 | TRBV11-2 | TGTGCCAGCAGCAAATGGACAGGGATGGTTAGCGAGCAGTACTTC | CASSKWTGMVSEQYF
TRBD1 | . | TRBJ2-3 | TRBV28 | TGTGCCAGCAGTTTAAATCCCAGACAGGGGGATTCAGATACGCAGTATTTT | CASSLNPRQGDSDTQYF
. | few | TRBJ2-5 | TRBV12-3/TRBV12-4 | TGTGCCAGCATCCATCCGGGGGCCCAGTACTTC | CASIHPGAQYF
. | . | TRBJ1-2 | TRBV2 | TGTGCCAGCAGTCCTAAGGGGAACAGTCTCTATGGCTACACCTTC | CASSPKGNSLYGYTF
. | . | TRBJ1-5 | TRBV2 | TGTGCCAGCAGACCAAACAGGGATAGCAATCAGCCCCAGCATTTT | CASRPNRDSNQPQHF
. | . | TRBJ1-1 | TRBV9 | TGTGCCAGCAGCGTAGGTAGGCAGGGTGATACTGAAGCTTTCTTT | CASSVGRQGDTEAFF
TRBD1 | . | TRBJ2-7 | TRBV7-2 | TGTGCCAGCAGCCCGACAGGGTCCTCCGGGCGGTACTTC | CASSPTGSSGRYF
. | . | TRBJ1-2 | TRBV5-4 | TGTGCCAGCAGCTTGGATAGGGGCCAGGGCTATGGCTACACCTTC | CASSLDRGQGYGYTF